This T cell receptor beta chain was obtained from a study of T cells after posttransplantation cyclophosphamide. The CDR3 runs 17 residues. Germline assignment: CDR1 MGHDK and CDR2 SYGVNS. Trimming stripped 0 bases from V and 6 bases from J, with 21 bases between. Controls had myeloablative marrow grafts with methotrexate and calcineurin inhibitor, sampled at 1 year. Broader study findings: After PTCy, TRB diversity resembled that of CNI/methotrexate controls. Donor-recipient repertoire similarity was low at 1-2 months, rising over year one. Skin or GI-infiltrating T cells shared few TRB sequences with blood.

Measured with immunoSEQ multiplex PCR; TCRdb has only the in-frame clones, and not every one. This table holds roughly 14,000 clones, around 87% found once. As concerns this clone: Its specificity is not known.

This specimen was PBMCs, taken after an allogeneic stem cell transplant with a calcineurin inhibitor and methotrexate. The source of this sequence is a male patient between 45 and 60 years old who received an allogeneic stem cell transplant from an unrelated donor, was CMV-positive, and had chronic GVHD only. Some T cells may have originated in the graft donor. The V gene is TRBV25-1, the J gene TRBJ2-7; possible D gene TRBD1, 6 bases. The DNA of the CDR3 is TGTGCCAGCAGTGAATATATTCAGGGGCAGGGAATGGGCGAGCAGTACTTC. The encoded protein is CASSEYIQGQGMGEQYF.